These 30 T cell receptor beta chains were sequenced from one sample in a study of blood T cell repertoires in COVID-19. Data came from immunoSEQ multiplex PCR; TCRdb stores just in-frame clones and leaves some out. The repertoire holds 50,000 to 65,000 clones, with 85% as singletons. The source material was peripheral blood. The receptors shown here come from a human donor in a cohort sampled during active COVID-19.

The gene calls are TRBV9 and TRBJ2-1; TRBD2 matches at 10 bases. Germline V gene lookup returns CDR1 SGDLS and CDR2 YYNGEE. CDR3 length equals 13 residues. V trimming: 6 bases; J trimming: 6 bases; junction bases outside the gene matches: 3. The CDR3 sequence is CASTASGGNEQFF. The CDR3 DNA sequence: TGTGCCAGCACGGCTAGCGGGGGCAATGAGCAGTTCTTC.

For this clone: The sample carries other DNA sequences with the same CDR3. This sequence joins TRBV5-1 and TRBJ1-3, with a weak D call TRBD1 (5 bases). Between the trimmed V and J ends, which lost 1 base and 2 bases, there was a span of 7 bases. Germline V gene lookup returns CDR1 SGHRS and CDR2 YFSETQ. This CDR3 comprises 14 residues. The CDR3 region is CASSLPGTGNTIYF. DNA of the CDR3: TGCGCCAGCAGCTTGCCAGGGACTGGAAACACCATATATTTT. Filled out from reference TRBV5-1 and TRBJ1-3, the complete variable domain reads KAGVTQTPRYLIKTRGQQVTLSCSPISGHRSVSWYQQTPGQGLQFLFEYFSETQRNKGNFPGRFSGRQFSNSRSEMNVSTLELGDSALYLCASSLPGTGNTIYFGEGSWLTVV.

This clone was detected only once. This chain connects TRBV2 to TRBJ1-5, with D possibly being TRBD1 (5 bases). The CDR3 is made up of 13 amino acids. V was shortened by 10 bases and J by 7 bases, with 17 bases between the two germline ends. Per the germline V gene, CDR1 is SNHLY and CDR2 is FYNNEI. DNA for the CDR3: TGTGCCACGGGGGGGAATTCCGGCCAGCCCCAGCATTTT. Its protein is CATGGNSGQPQHF. Full variable domain (remainder filled in from reference TRBV2 and TRBJ1-5): EPEVTQTPSHQVTQMGQEVILRCVPISNHLYFYWYRQILGQKVEFLVSFYNNEISEKSEIFDDQFSVERPDGSNFTLKIRSTKLEDSAMYFCATGGNSGQPQHFGDGTRLSIL.

The chain's CDR3 is CASSLGGVRSPLHF. The CDR3 DNA reads as TGCGCCAGCAGCTTGGGGGGGGTCCGGTCACCCCTCCACTTT. The rearrangement uses TRBV5-1 and TRBJ1-6, with D possibly matching TRBD1 (5 bases). The CDR3 loop spans 14 amino acids. The V and J ends lost 0 bases and 10 bases respectively, with 11 bases between them. Germline CDR1 SGHRS, CDR2 YFSETQ.

The chain carries TRBV30 and TRBJ1-1, with 7 bases lining up with TRBD1. V trimming: 0 bases; J trimming: 11 bases; junction bases outside the gene matches: 3. The CDR3 is made up of 11 amino acids. CDR1 and CDR2 from the germline V gene are GTSNPN and SVGIG (reference sequence). CDR3 in amino acids: CAWSVGTVAFF. CDR3 coding DNA: TGTGCCTGGAGTGTGGGGACAGTGGCTTTCTTT. Complete variable domain (other parts from reference TRBV30 and TRBJ1-1): SQTIHQWPATLVQPVGSPLSLECTVEGTSNPNLYWYRQAAGRGLQLLFYSVGIGQISSEVPQNLSASRPQDRQFILSSKKLLLSDSGFYLCAWSVGTVAFFGQGTRLTVV.

This chain connects TRBV19 to TRBJ2-1, with 9 positions matching TRBD2. The length of the CDR3 is 15 residues. Trimming removed 7 bases from V and 4 bases from J; junction bases left unmatched: 8. The germline CDR1 and CDR2 sequences are LNHDA and SQIVND (reference sequence). This chain's CDR3 is CASTRLAGNYNEQFF. The CDR3 DNA follows: TGTGCCAGTACCCGCCTAGCGGGGAATTACAATGAGCAGTTCTTC. The full variable domain, rest sourced from reference TRBV19 and TRBJ2-1, is DGGITQSPKYLFRKEGQNVTLSCEQNLNHDAMYWYRQDPGQGLRLIYYSQIVNDFQKGDIAEGYSVSREKKESFPLTVTSAQKNPTAFYLCASTRLAGNYNEQFFGPGTRLTVL.

The chain carries TRBV7-2 and TRBJ2-7, with 7 bases identical to TRBD1. Germline V gene data show CDR1 as SGHTA and CDR2 as FQGNSA. Trimming cost V 6 bases and J 2 bases; bases outside gene matches: 4. The CDR3 runs to 13 residues. This CDR3 reads CASSGDSTYEQYF. CDR3 sequence (DNA): TGTGCCAGCAGTGGGGACAGTACCTACGAGCAGTACTTC.

This chain uses TRBV18 with TRBJ2-7; tentatively, D is TRBD1 (6 bases). CDR3 length: 12 residues. Germline V gene lookup returns CDR1 KGHSH and CDR2 LQKENI. Trimming shortened V by 6 bases and J by 5 bases, and 11 bases separated the two germline ends. The DNA for the CDR3 is TGTGCCAGCTCGACCAAGGGGGACGAGCAGTACTTC. Translating gives CASSTKGDEQYF.

V gene TRBV12-5 combines with J gene TRBJ1-4; no reliable D call. This CDR3 region has 12 residues. Germline assignment: CDR1 LGHNT and CDR2 FRNRAP. The V and J ends lost 10 bases and 8 bases respectively, with 14 bases between them. The CDR3 is CATRGAPEKLFF. The CDR3 coding sequence is TGTGCTACACGCGGTGCGCCGGAAAAACTGTTTTTT.

The V gene is TRBV19, the J gene TRBJ2-5, with 7 bases aligning to TRBD2. The CDR3 sequence is 14 residues long. Germline CDR1 and CDR2: LNHDA and SQIVND (reference sequence). V gave up 5 bases and J gave up 2 bases; unmatched junction bases: 5. The CDR3 spells CASSRRRGQETQYF. The DNA for the CDR3 is TGTGCCAGTAGTCGGAGGCGGGGGCAAGAGACCCAGTACTTC.

V is TRBV2 and J is TRBJ2-5, with D maybe TRBD2 (5 bases). CDR3 length equals 12 residues. V dropped 5 bases and J dropped 9 bases, with 13 bases sitting between them. Germline V gene data show CDR1 as SNHLY and CDR2 as FYNNEI. The CDR3 loop reads CASSRLPGAQYF. Here the CDR3 DNA reads TGTGCCAGCAGTCGACTCCCCGGGGCCCAGTACTTC.

The table lists this clone with a few counts. This chain uses TRBV28 with TRBJ1-5, with D tentatively TRBD1 (6 bases). V dropped 6 bases and J dropped 6 bases, with 18 bases sitting between them. The CDR3 contains 15 residues. The germline gives CDR1 MDHEN, CDR2 SYDVKM. CDR3 DNA sequence: TGTGCCAGCAGCTCAGGACAGAGAGGAGGTCAGCCCCAGCATTTT. Amino acids: CASSSGQRGGQPQHF.

V and J are TRBV5-5 and TRBJ2-3; TRBD2 might be the D (6 bases). V lost 2 bases to trimming and J lost 3 bases, with 10 bases between them. Germline V gene sequence: CDR1 SGHKS, CDR2 YYEKEE (reference sequence). This CDR3 contains 14 residues. CDR3 sequence: CASSFGGRTDTQYF. Written as DNA, the CDR3 is TGTGCCAGCAGCTTTGGAGGGAGGACAGATACGCAGTATTTT. Complete variable domain (other parts from reference TRBV5-5 and TRBJ2-3): DAGVTQSPTHLIKTRGQQVTLRCSPISGHKSVSWYQQVLGQGPQFIFQYYEKEERGRGNFPDRFSARQFPNYSSELNVNALLLGDSALYLCASSFGGRTDTQYFGPGTRLTVL.

In its sample, this clone is large. CDR3 in amino acids: CASSQGLAGPSNTGELFF. CDR3 DNA: TGTGCCAGCAGCCAAGGACTAGCGGGGCCATCGAACACCGGGGAGCTGTTTTTT. The chain recombines TRBV4-2 with TRBJ2-2, with 11 positions matching TRBD2. V gave up 1 base and J gave up 0 bases; unmatched junction bases: 4. The CDR3 runs 18 residues. CDR1 and CDR2 (germline): LGHNA, YNFKEQ.

The chain employs TRBV7-2 and TRBJ1-6; D gene uncertain. The CDR3 is 14 amino acids. V was clipped by 5 bases and J by 8 bases, with 13 bases between them. Germline lookup yields CDR1 SGHTA and CDR2 FQGNSA. CDR3 sequence: CASSSRGLDSPLHF. CDR3 bases: TGTGCCAGCAGCAGCCGAGGGCTGGATTCACCCCTCCACTTT.

In regard to this clone: The junction differs from germline at one of its ends, possibly a read error. The CDR3 is CSAIFFRGGYF. CDR3 DNA: TGCAGTGCTATATTTTTCCGGGGAGGGTACTTT. J is TRBJ1-1 and V is TRBV20-1; D is ambiguous. CDR3 length equals 11 residues. Germline values: CDR1 DFQATT, CDR2 SNEGSKA (reference sequence).

J is TRBJ1-5 and V is TRBV27, with 9 bases aligning to TRBD1. Per germline, CDR1 MNHEY and CDR2 SMNVEV (reference sequence). The CDR3 is made up of 14 amino acids. The J segment lost 5 bases and the V segment lost 2 bases, leaving 1 base of the junction unmatched. CDR3 in DNA: TGTGCCAGCAGTTTACGACAGGGGGATCAGCCCCAGCATTTT. Translating it yields CASSLRQGDQPQHF.

The V gene is TRBV6-5, the J gene TRBJ1-4; possibly TRBD1 for D (5 bases). The CDR3 runs to 15 residues. The germline V gene encodes CDR1 MNHEY and CDR2 SVGAGI. V lost 9 bases and J 3 bases, leaving 17 bases between the germline ends. This CDR3 reads CARRSPRASNEKLFF. The CDR3 DNA reads as TGTGCCAGGAGGTCCCCCAGGGCGTCTAATGAAAAACTGTTTTTT.

V gene TRBV7-9 combines with J gene TRBJ2-1; D perhaps matches TRBD2 (5 bases). Deletions cut 5 bases from V and 6 bases from J, with 8 bases between. Germline V gene lookup returns CDR1 SEHNR and CDR2 FQNEAQ (reference sequence). The CDR3 covers 12 residues. The CDR3 is CASSTGLNEQFF. DNA for the CDR3: TGTGCCAGCAGCACCGGACTCAATGAGCAGTTCTTC.

A few counts support this clone. This rearrangement joins TRBV7-9 to TRBJ1-1; 10 bases line up with TRBD1. The length of the CDR3 is 14 residues. Germline V gene sequence: CDR1 SEHNR, CDR2 FQNEAQ (reference sequence). Germline trimming cut 5 bases from V and 3 bases from J; bases unmatched to any gene: 3. This chain's CDR3 is CASSKGQGYTEAFF. DNA for the CDR3: TGTGCCAGCAGCAAGGGACAGGGGTACACTGAAGCTTTCTTT.

This clone was recorded a few times. The chain has TRBV10-3 and TRBJ1-2; 7 bases are a match to TRBD1. V gave up 6 bases and J gave up 7 bases; unmatched junction bases: 14. The CDR3 totals 15 residues. Per germline, CDR1 ENHRY and CDR2 SYGVKD. CDR3 bases: TGTGCCATCAGGAAGGGGGTGGACCGGGACAGTGGCTACACCTTC. Translating it yields CAIRKGVDRDSGYTF.

V is TRBV21-1 and J is TRBJ1-4; the table's D call, TRBD1, has no DNA check behind it. TRBV21-1 is noted as a pseudogene. The CDR3 consists of 15 residues. The CDR3 loop reads CASSRQGANCEKLFF. CDR3 in DNA: TGTGCCAGCAGCAGACAGGGGGCGAACTGTGAAAAACTGTTTTTT.

This chain joins TRBV5-3 and TRBJ2-7; 10 positions agree with TRBD1. TRBV5-3 is an open reading frame, and its role is uncertain. V lost 2 bases, J lost 5 bases, and 4 bases stayed unmatched. This CDR3 spans 14 amino acids. The CDR3 sequence is CARSFGTGAHEQYF. CDR3 nucleotides: TGTGCCAGAAGCTTCGGGACAGGGGCCCACGAGCAGTACTTC.

J is TRBJ1-1 and V is TRBV5-1; TRBD1 might be the D (6 bases). Germline-derived CDR1 and CDR2 are SGHRS and YFSETQ. There are 16 residues in the CDR3. The germline V and J ends were trimmed by 3 bases and 6 bases, with 21 bases remaining between them. The CDR3 nucleotides are TGCGCCAGCAGCTCCCCACAGGGCTCCCCCGGGGCTGAAGCTTTCTTT. This codes for CASSSPQGSPGAEAFF.

Comments on this clone: The same CDR3 is also encoded by other DNA sequences in this sample. The chain uses TRBV12-3 or TRBV12-4 and TRBJ2-1; the D is unclear. Trimming took off 3 bases at V and 4 bases at J, with 7 bases between the two ends. The CDR3 consists of 13 residues. CDR3 bases: TGTGCCAGCAGTTTCGGCAGGTACAATGAGCAGTTCTTC. Translation gives CASSFGRYNEQFF.

The chain has TRBV5-1 and TRBJ2-7; 11 bases map to TRBD2. Per the germline V gene, CDR1 is SGHRS and CDR2 is YFSETQ. Unmatched junction bases numbered 4, after V lost 1 base and J lost 4 bases. The CDR3 totals 15 residues. The CDR3, as DNA: TGCGCCAGCAGCTTGACTAGCGGGAGTTGGTACGAGCAGTACTTC. Amino acid sequence: CASSLTSGSWYEQYF.

The J gene is TRBJ2-1, the V gene TRBV5-1; 10 bases are a match to TRBD2. Per the germline V gene, CDR1 is SGHRS and CDR2 is YFSETQ. The CDR3 extends over 15 amino acids. Losses at the gene ends were 6 bases for V and 7 bases for J; bases not matched to a gene: 10. The CDR3 DNA is TGCGCCAGCAAACTAACCGGGACTAGCGAAAATGAGCAGTTCTTC. Translation: CASKLTGTSENEQFF.

This sequence joins TRBV18 and TRBJ2-1; a possible D gene is TRBD1 (6 bases). Deletions cut 0 bases from V and 8 bases from J, with 11 bases between. The CDR3 loop spans 14 amino acids. Germline loops: CDR1 KGHSH, CDR2 LQKENI. DNA for the CDR3: TGTGCCAGCTCACCACCATCACAGGGAGATGAGCAGTTCTTC. This gives the protein CASSPPSQGDEQFF.

V usage is TRBV12-3 or TRBV12-4 and J usage is TRBJ1-1; D ambiguous. CDR3 length: 13 residues. V lost 8 bases and J 4 bases, leaving 14 bases between the germline ends. In DNA, the CDR3 is TGTGCCAGCTACATTTATGAGGCCACTGAAGCTTTCTTT. As protein: CASYIYEATEAFF.

The chain carries TRBV7-2 and TRBJ1-1; 8 nucleotides align to TRBD1. V dropped 4 bases and J dropped 8; count of bases not matched to a gene: 9. Germline V lookup: CDR1 SGHTA, CDR2 FQGNSA. The CDR3 has 14 residues. The CDR3 spells CASSSQGAKGEAFF. Here the CDR3 DNA reads TGTGCCAGCAGCTCTCAGGGGGCGAAAGGAGAAGCTTTCTTT.